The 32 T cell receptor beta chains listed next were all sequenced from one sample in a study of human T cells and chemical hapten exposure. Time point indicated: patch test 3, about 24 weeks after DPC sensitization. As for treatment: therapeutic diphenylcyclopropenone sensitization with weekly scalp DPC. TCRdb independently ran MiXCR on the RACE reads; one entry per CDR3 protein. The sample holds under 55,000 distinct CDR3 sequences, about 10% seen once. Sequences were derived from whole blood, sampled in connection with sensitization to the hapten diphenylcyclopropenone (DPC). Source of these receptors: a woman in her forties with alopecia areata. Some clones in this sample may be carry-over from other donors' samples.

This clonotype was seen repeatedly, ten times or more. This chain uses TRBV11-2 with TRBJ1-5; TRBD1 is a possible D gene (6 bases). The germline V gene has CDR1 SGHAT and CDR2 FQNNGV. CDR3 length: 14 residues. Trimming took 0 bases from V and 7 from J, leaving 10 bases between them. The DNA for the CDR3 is TGTGCCAGCAGCTTAGATACGGGACACCAGCCCCAGCATTTT. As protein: CASSLDTGHQPQHF.

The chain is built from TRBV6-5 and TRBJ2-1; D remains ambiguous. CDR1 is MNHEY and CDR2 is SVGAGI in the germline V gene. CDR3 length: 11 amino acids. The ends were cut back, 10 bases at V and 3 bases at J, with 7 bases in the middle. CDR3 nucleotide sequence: TGTGCCACCCAAGTCTACAATGAGCAGTTCTTC. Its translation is CATQVYNEQFF.

CDR3 nucleotide sequence: TGCAGTGCTAGCTCCGGGGACGTCTCCTACAATGAGCAGTTCTTC. Protein: CSASSGDVSYNEQFF. The chain uses TRBV20-1 and TRBJ2-1, with D possibly being TRBD1 or TRBD2 (5 bases each). Germline V gene data show CDR1 as DFQATT and CDR2 as SNEGSKA (reference sequence). Trimming stripped 3 bases from V and 0 bases from J, with 12 bases between. The CDR3 runs to 15 residues.

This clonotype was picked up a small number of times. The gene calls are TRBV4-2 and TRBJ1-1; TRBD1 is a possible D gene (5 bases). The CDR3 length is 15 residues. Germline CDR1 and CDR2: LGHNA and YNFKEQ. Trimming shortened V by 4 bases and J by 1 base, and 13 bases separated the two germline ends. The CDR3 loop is CASSPRQSWNTEAFF. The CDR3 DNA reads TGTGCCAGCAGCCCGAGACAGTCGTGGAACACTGAAGCTTTCTTT.

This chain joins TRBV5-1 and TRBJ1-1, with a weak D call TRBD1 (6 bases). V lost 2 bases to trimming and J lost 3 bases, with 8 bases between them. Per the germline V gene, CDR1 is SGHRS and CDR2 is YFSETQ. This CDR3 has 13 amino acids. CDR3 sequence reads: CASSFRTDTEAFF. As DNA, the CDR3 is TGCGCCAGCAGCTTCAGGACAGACACTGAAGCTTTCTTT.

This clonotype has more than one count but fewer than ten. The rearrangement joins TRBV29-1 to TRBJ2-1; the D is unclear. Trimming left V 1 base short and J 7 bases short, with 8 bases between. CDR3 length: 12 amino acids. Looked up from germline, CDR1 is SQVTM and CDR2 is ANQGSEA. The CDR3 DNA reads TGCAGCGTTGAAGTAACACAGAATGAGCAGTTCTTC. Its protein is CSVEVTQNEQFF.

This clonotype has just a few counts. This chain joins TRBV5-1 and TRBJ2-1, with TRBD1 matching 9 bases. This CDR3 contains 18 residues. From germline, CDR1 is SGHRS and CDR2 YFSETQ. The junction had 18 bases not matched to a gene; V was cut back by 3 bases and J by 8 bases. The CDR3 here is CASSSKFGPGQGSHEQFF. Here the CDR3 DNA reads TGCGCCAGCAGCTCAAAATTTGGTCCGGGACAGGGCTCCCATGAGCAGTTCTTC.

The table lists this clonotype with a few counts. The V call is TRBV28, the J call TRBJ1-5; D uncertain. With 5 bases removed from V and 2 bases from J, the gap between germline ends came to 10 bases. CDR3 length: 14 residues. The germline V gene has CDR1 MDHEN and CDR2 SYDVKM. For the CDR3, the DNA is TGTGCCAGCAGTCCCACTTCGGGCAATCAGCCCCAGCATTTT. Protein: CASSPTSGNQPQHF.

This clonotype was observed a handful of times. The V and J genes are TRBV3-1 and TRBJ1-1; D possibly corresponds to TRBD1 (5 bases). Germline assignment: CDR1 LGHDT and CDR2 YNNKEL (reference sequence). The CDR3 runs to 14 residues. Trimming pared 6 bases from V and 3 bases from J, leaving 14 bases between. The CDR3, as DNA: TGTGCCAGCAGACTATATGCGGGGGACACTGAAGCTTTCTTT. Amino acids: CASRLYAGDTEAFF.

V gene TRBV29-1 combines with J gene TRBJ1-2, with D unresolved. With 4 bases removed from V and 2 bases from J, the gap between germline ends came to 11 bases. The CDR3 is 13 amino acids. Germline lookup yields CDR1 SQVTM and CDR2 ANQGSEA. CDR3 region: CSVGRSDNYGYTF. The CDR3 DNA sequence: TGCAGCGTTGGTAGGAGTGACAACTATGGCTACACCTTC.

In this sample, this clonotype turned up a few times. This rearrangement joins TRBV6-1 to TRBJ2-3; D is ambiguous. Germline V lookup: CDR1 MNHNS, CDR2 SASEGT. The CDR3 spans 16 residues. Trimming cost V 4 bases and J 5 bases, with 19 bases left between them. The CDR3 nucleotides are TGTGCCAGCAGTGCCGATCCCCCGCCCTATGTAGATACGCAGTATTTT. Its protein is CASSADPPPYVDTQYF.

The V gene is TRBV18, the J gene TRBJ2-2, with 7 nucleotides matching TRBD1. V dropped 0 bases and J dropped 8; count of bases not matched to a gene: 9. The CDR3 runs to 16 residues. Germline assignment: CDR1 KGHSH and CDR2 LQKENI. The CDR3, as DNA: TGTGCCAGCTCACCACCGACAGGGCGATGGTCGGGGGAGCTGTTTTTT. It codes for CASSPPTGRWSGELFF.

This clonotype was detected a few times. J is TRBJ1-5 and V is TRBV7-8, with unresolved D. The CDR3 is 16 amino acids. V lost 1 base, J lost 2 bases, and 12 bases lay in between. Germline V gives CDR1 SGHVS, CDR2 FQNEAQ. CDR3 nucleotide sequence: TGTGCCAGCAGCTTAGTCGGGCAGATCGGCAATCAGCCCCAGCATTTT. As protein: CASSLVGQIGNQPQHF. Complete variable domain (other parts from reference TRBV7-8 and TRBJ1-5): GAGVSQSPRYKVAKRGQDVALRCDPISGHVSLFWYQQALGQGPEFLTYFQNEAQLDKSGLPSDRFFAERPEGSVSTLKIQRTQQEDSAVYLCASSLVGQIGNQPQHFGDGTRLSIL.

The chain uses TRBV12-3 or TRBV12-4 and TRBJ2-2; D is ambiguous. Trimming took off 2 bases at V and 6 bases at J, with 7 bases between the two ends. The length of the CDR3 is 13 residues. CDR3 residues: CASSLTGAGELFF. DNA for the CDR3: TGTGCCAGCAGTTTAACTGGTGCCGGGGAGCTGTTTTTT.

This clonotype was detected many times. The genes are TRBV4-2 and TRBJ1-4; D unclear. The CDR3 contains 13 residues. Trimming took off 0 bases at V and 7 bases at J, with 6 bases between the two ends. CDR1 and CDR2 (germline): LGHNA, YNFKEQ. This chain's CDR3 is CASSQDLGEKLFF. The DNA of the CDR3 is TGTGCCAGCAGCCAAGACCTCGGTGAAAAACTGTTTTTT.

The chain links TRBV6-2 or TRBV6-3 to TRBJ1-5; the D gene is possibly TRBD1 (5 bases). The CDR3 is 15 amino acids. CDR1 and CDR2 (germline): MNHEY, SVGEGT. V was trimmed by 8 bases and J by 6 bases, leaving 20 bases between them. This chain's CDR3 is CASALVGGESQPQHF. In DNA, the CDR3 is TGTGCCAGCGCCCTGGTGGGGGGAGAAAGTCAGCCCCAGCATTTT.

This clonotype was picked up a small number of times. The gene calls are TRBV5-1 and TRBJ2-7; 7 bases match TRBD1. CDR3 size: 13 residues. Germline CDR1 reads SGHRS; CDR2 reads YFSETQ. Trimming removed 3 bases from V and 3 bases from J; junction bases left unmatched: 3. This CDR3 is CASSSAGGYEQYF. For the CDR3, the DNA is TGCGCCAGCAGCTCCGCAGGGGGCTACGAGCAGTACTTC.

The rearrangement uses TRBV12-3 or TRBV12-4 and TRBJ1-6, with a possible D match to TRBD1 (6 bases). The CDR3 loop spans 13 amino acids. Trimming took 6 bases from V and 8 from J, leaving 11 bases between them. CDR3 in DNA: TGTGCCAGCAGCGCGACAGGAGATTCACCCCTCCACTTT. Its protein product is CASSATGDSPLHF.

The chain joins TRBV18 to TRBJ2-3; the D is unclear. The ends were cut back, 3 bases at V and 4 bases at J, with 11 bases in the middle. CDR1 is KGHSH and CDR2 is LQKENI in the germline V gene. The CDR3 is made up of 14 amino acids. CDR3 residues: CASSPGVGADTQYF. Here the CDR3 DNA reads TGTGCCAGCTCACCTGGTGTTGGCGCAGATACGCAGTATTTT. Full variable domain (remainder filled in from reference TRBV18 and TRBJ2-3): NAGVMQNPRHLVRRRGQEARLRCSPMKGHSHVYWYRQLPEEGLKFMVYLQKENIIDESGMPKERFSAEFPKEGPSILRIQQVVRGDSAAYFCASSPGVGADTQYFGPGTRLTVL.

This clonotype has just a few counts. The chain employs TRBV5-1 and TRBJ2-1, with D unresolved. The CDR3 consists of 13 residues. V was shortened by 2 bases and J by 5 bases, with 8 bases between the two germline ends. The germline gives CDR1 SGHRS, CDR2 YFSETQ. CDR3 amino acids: CASSFQVNNEQFF. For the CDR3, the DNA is TGCGCCAGCAGCTTCCAGGTCAACAATGAGCAGTTCTTC.

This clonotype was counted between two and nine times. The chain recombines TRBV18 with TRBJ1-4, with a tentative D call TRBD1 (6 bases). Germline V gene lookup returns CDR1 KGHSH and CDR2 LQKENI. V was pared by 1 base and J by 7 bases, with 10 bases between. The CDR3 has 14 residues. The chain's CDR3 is CASSPRTGFEKLFF. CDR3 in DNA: TGTGCCAGCTCACCACGTACAGGGTTTGAAAAACTGTTTTTT.

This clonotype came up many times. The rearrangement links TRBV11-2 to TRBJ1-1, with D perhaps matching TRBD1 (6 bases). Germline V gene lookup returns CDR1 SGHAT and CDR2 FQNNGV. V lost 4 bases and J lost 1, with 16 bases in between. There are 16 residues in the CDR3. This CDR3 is CASSSEGVRRNTEAFF. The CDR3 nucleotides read TGTGCCAGCAGCTCCGAGGGGGTCCGGAGGAACACTGAAGCTTTCTTT.

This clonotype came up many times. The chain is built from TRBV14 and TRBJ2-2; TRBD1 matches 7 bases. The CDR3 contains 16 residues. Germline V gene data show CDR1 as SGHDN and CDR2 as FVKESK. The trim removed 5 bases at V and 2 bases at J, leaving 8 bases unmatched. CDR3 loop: CASSGRTGHNTGELFF. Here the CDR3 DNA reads TGTGCCAGCAGCGGCCGGACAGGCCACAACACCGGGGAGCTGTTTTTT.

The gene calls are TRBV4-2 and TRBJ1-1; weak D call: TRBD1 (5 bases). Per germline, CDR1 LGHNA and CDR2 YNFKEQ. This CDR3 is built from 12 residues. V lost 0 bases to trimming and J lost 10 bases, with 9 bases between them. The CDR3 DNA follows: TGTGCCAGCAGCCAAGATACGGGGGGAGCTTTCTTT. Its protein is CASSQDTGGAFF.

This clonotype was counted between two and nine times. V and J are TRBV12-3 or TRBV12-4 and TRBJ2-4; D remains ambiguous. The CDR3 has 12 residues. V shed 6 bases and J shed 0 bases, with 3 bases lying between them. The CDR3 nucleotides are TGTGCCAGCAGGACAGCCAAAAACATTCAGTACTTC. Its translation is CASRTAKNIQYF.

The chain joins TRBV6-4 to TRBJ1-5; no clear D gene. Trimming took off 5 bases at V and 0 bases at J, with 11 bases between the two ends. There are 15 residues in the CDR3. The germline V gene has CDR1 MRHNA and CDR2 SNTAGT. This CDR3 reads CASSPSGDSNQPQHF. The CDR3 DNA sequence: TGTGCCAGCAGTCCAAGTGGAGATAGCAATCAGCCCCAGCATTTT.

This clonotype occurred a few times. The CDR3 sequence: CASSQVADYEQYF. The CDR3 nucleotides read TGTGCCAGCTCACAGGTAGCGGACTACGAGCAGTACTTC. This chain joins TRBV18 and TRBJ2-7, with D perhaps TRBD2 (6 bases). The CDR3 is 13 amino acids. Germline V gives CDR1 KGHSH, CDR2 LQKENI. V lost 4 bases to trimming and J lost 3 bases, with 10 bases between them.

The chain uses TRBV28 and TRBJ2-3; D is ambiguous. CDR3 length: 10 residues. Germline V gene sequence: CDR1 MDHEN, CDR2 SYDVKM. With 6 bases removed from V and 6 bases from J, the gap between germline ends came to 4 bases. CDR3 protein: CASRSDTQYF. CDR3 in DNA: TGTGCCAGCAGATCCGATACGCAGTATTTT.

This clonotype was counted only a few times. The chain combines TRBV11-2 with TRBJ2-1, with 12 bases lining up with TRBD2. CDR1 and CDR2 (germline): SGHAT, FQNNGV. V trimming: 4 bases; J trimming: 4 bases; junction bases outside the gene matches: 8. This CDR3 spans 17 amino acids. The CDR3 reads CASSWGSGTSGYNEQFF. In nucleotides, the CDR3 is TGTGCCAGCAGCTGGGGCTCCGGGACTAGCGGGTACAATGAGCAGTTCTTC.

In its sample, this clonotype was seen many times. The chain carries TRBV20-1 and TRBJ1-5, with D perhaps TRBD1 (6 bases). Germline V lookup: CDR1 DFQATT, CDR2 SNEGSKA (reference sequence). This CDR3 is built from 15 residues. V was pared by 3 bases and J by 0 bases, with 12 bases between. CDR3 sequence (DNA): TGCAGTGCTAGGTATGCGGGACATAGCAATCAGCCCCAGCATTTT. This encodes CSARYAGHSNQPQHF.

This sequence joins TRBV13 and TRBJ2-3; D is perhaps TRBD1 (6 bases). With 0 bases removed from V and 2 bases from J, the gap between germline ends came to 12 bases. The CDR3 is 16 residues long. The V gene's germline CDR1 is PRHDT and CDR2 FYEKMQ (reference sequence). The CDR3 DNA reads TGTGCCAGCAGCTTAGGCCCTGACAGGATCACAGATACGCAGTATTTT. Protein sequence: CASSLGPDRITDTQYF. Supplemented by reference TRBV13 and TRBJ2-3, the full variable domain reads AAGVIQSPRHLIKEKRETATLKCYPIPRHDTVYWYQQGPGQDPQFLISFYEKMQSDKGSIPDRFSAQQFSDYHSELNMSSLELGDSALYFCASSLGPDRITDTQYFGPGTRLTVL.

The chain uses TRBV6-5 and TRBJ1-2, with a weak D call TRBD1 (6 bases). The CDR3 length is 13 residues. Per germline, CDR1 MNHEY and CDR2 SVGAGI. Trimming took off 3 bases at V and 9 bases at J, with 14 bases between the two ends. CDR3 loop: CASSYQGWQSYTF. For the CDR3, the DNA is TGTGCCAGCAGTTATCAGGGGTGGCAAAGCTACACCTTC.